This TCR beta chain was sequenced for a study of blood T cells in healthy people across ages. V lost 3 bases and J 2 bases, leaving 7 bases between the germline ends. Germline CDR1 DFQATT, CDR2 SNEGSKA (reference sequence). This CDR3 is built from 12 residues. It was with a sample-barcoded 5' primer and a J-beta primer mix that a second PCR of roughly 6 to 12 cycles was run. TCRdb processed the 5' RACE reads anew with MiXCR; each CDR3 protein has one entry. Of fewer than 900,000 distinct CDR3 sequences listed, around 40% were seen once; the top ten hold 20% to 25%. The chain has TRBV20-1 and TRBJ1-1, with unresolved D. The clonotype comes from a woman aged 60 to 75 in good health. The material sequenced was blood. CDR3 coding DNA: TGCAGTGCTAGCCCCTTAAACACTGAAGCTTTCTTT. It encodes CSASPLNTEAFF.